This T cell receptor (beta chain) was captured by sequencing in a study of cytomegalovirus exposure and HLA in healthy donors. J lost 3 bases, V lost 5 bases, and 5 bases had no gene match. CDR3 length equals 14 residues. From germline, CDR1 is SGHTA and CDR2 FQGNSA. Researchers ran the PCR with 60 Vbeta and 13 Jbeta primers. Measured with immunoSEQ multiplex PCR; TCRdb has only the in-frame clones, and not every one. Its table records around 30,000 clones. The gene calls are TRBV7-2 and TRBJ1-1; 8 bases fit TRBD1. This clonotype was sampled from a man in his thirties or forties in good health and CMV-seronegative. The sequenced sample consisted of PBMCs. CDR3 in DNA: TGTGCCAGCAGCCAAGGACAGGGTCACACTGAAGCTTTCTTT. Its protein product is CASSQGQGHTEAFF.